This is a list of T cell receptor beta chains from one sample in a study of blood T cell repertoires in COVID-19. TCRdb's table, derived via immunoSEQ multiplex PCR, lists solely in-frame clones and lacks some. The table shows 57,000 or so clones, with 86% occurring only once. Sequencing was done on a sample of peripheral blood. Receptor source: a human donor in a cohort sampled during active COVID-19. The CDR3 runs from the conserved cysteine through the conserved F or W. D genes are given only for firm matches. The size field is filled for only some rows; it gives once, few, many or a size class.

j_call d_call v_call clone_size cdr3_aa cdr3_nt
TRBJ2-2 NA TRBV5-1 once CASSLARTPSTGELFF TGCGCCAGCAGCTTGGCGCGGACTCCTTCCACCGGGGAGCTGTTTTTT
TRBJ2-5 NA TRBV27 NA CASSPGLNSGTQYF TGTGCCAGCAGTCCAGGACTGAACTCGGGAACCCAGTACTTC
TRBJ1-1 TRBD1 TRBV4-1 NA CASREGQGAGTEAFF TGCGCCAGCAGAGAGGGACAGGGGGCTGGGACTGAAGCTTTCTTT
TRBJ2-1 TRBD2 TRBV7-3 NA CASSQKPGGAGVLGEQFF TGTGCCAGCAGCCAAAAACCGGGGGGAGCGGGAGTCCTAGGTGAGCAGTTCTTC
TRBJ2-5 TRBD2 TRBV9 NA CASSLEGSSGAGTQYF TGTGCCAGCAGCCTAGAGGGTTCTAGCGGTGCGGGGACCCAGTACTTC
TRBJ1-5 NA TRBV6-5 NA CASSYSGEVQPQHF TGTGCCAGCAGTTACTCAGGGGAGGTTCAGCCCCAGCATTTT
TRBJ2-3 NA TRBV11-2 NA CASSLEFLVAWSTDTQYF TGTGCCAGCAGCTTAGAGTTTCTGGTAGCGTGGAGCACAGATACGCAGTATTTT
TRBJ2-7 TRBD2 TRBV19 once CASRTSGSYEQYF TGTGCCAGTAGAACTAGCGGCTCCTACGAGCAGTACTTC
TRBJ1-5 TRBD1 TRBV18 NA CASSLDRGTQPQHF TGTGCCAGCTCACTGGACAGGGGAACTCAGCCCCAGCATTTT
TRBJ2-1 TRBD2 TRBV3-1/TRBV3-2 few CASKDRGTSGNNEQFF TGTGCCAGCAAAGACAGAGGGACTAGCGGGAACAATGAGCAGTTCTTC
TRBJ2-1 NA TRBV19 NA CASSMPWSSYNEQFF TGTGCCAGTAGTATGCCCTGGAGCTCCTACAATGAGCAGTTCTTC
TRBJ2-1 TRBD2 TRBV28 NA CASSGAGGQVNEQFF TGTGCCAGCAGCGGAGCGGGAGGCCAAGTAAATGAGCAGTTCTTC
TRBJ2-3 NA TRBV19 NA CASHSRGTDTQYF TGTGCCAGCCACAGTAGAGGGACAGATACGCAGTATTTT
TRBJ1-1 NA TRBV12-3/TRBV12-4 NA CASNQGYTEAFF TGTGCCAGCAACCAGGGATACACTGAAGCTTTCTTT
TRBJ1-5 TRBD1 TRBV6-5 NA CASRRTGWDNQPQHF TGTGCCAGCAGGCGGACAGGGTGGGACAATCAGCCCCAGCATTTT
TRBJ1-5 NA TRBV27 NA CASSLMRDQPQHF TGTGCCAGCAGTTTAATGAGGGATCAGCCCCAGCATTTT
TRBJ1-1 TRBD1 TRBV28 NA CASSLTGVIAFF TGTGCCAGCAGTTTAACAGGGGTAATAGCTTTCTTT
TRBJ1-1 TRBD1 TRBV19 NA CATEVGQGNTEAFF TGTGCCACTGAAGTGGGACAGGGCAACACTGAAGCTTTCTTT
TRBJ1-6 TRBD1 TRBV7-9 NA CASSPEDRGRGNSPLHF TGTGCCAGCAGCCCAGAAGACAGGGGGCGGGGGAATTCACCCCTCCACTTT
TRBJ2-1 TRBD2 TRBV18 NA CASSSGLVGYNEQFF TGTGCCAGCTCTTCCGGACTAGTAGGGTACAATGAGCAGTTCTTC
TRBJ2-5 TRBD1 TRBV30 NA CAWKPGGSPWETQYF TGTGCCTGGAAGCCAGGGGGCAGTCCGTGGGAGACCCAGTACTTC
TRBJ2-1 TRBD2 TRBV10-3 NA CAISESVAGALMGNEQFF TGTGCCATCAGTGAGTCCGTAGCGGGAGCTCTCATGGGGAATGAGCAGTTCTTC
TRBJ2-7 NA TRBV20-1 once CTSSGERQYF TGCACCTCCTCCGGGGAAAGGCAGTACTTC
TRBJ1-1 TRBD1 TRBV5-1 few CASSSDRVTEAFF TGCGCCAGCAGCTCGGACAGGGTAACTGAAGCTTTCTTT
TRBJ1-1 TRBD1 TRBV28 NA CASSLPQGATEAFF TGTGCCAGCAGTTTACCACAGGGGGCCACTGAAGCTTTCTTT
TRBJ1-5 NA TRBV6-6 NA CASSSGRGAGNQPQHF TGTGCCAGCAGTTCTGGGCGGGGGGCGGGCAATCAGCCCCAGCATTTT
TRBJ2-7 TRBD2 TRBV6-5 few CASSSRLAGERYEQYF TGTGCCAGCAGTTCCAGACTAGCGGGAGAGCGGTACGAGCAGTACTTC
TRBJ2-3 TRBD2 TRBV2 NA CASKPGLAGEGTDTQYF TGTGCCAGCAAACCGGGACTAGCGGGAGAAGGCACAGATACGCAGTATTTT
TRBJ2-1 TRBD1 TRBV7-9 NA CASSLDRGVIDEQFF TGTGCCAGCAGCTTGGACAGGGGGGTGATCGATGAGCAGTTCTTC
TRBJ2-1 TRBD2 TRBV11-2 once CASSLLTGLAGNEQFF TGTGCCAGCAGCCTACTCACGGGACTAGCGGGTAATGAGCAGTTCTTC
TRBJ2-2 NA TRBV29-1 many CSVEGVPHLPPGELFF TGCAGCGTTGAGGGCGTCCCCCACCTCCCTCCCGGGGAGCTGTTTTTT
TRBJ2-7 TRBD1 TRBV24-1 NA CATSDLRQGGEQYF TGTGCCACCAGTGATTTGCGACAGGGTGGGGAGCAGTACTTC
TRBJ2-2 TRBD2 TRBV5-1 NA CASSLGPSGRTGELFF TGCGCCAGCAGCTTGGGTCCTAGCGGGAGAACCGGGGAGCTGTTTTTT
TRBJ1-4 TRBD1 TRBV5-1 NA CASSFRQGPTNEKLFF TGCGCCAGCAGCTTCCGACAGGGACCTACTAATGAAAAACTGTTTTTT
TRBJ2-1 NA TRBV24-1 NA CATSDLPFLSNEQFF TGTGCCACCAGTGATTTGCCCTTCCTAAGCAATGAGCAGTTCTTC
TRBJ1-2 TRBD1 TRBV28 NA CASRKGDWGTGGYGYTF TGTGCCAGCAGGAAGGGGGATTGGGGCACAGGGGGCTATGGCTACACCTTC
TRBJ2-7 TRBD1 TRBV7-9 NA CASRPTQTGEREQYF TGTGCCAGCAGACCAACTCAGACAGGGGAGCGCGAGCAGTACTTC